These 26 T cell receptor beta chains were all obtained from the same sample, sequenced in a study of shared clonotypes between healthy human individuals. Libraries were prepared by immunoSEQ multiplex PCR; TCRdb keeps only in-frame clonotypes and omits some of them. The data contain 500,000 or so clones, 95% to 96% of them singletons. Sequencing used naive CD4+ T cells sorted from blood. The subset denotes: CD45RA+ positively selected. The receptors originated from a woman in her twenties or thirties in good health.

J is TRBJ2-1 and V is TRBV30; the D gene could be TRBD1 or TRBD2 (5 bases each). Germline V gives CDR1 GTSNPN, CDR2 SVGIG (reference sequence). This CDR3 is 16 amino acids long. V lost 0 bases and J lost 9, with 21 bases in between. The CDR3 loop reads CAWSVPAGAGRAEQFF. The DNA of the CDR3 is TGTGCCTGGAGTGTACCCGCCGGGGCAGGGCGGGCTGAGCAGTTCTTC.

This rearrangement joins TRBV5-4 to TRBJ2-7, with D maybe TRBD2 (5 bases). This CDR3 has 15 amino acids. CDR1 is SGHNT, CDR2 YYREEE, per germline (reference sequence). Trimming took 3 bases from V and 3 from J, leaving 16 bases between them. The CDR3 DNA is TGTGCCAGCAGCTCAAACGGGAACTCTGGCTACGAGCAGTACTTC. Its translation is CASSSNGNSGYEQYF.

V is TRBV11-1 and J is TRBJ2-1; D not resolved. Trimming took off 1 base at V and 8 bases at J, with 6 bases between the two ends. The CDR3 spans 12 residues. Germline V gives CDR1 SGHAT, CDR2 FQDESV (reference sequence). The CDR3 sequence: CASSLVGYEQFF. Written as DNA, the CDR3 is TGTGCCAGCAGCTTAGTAGGCTATGAGCAGTTCTTC.

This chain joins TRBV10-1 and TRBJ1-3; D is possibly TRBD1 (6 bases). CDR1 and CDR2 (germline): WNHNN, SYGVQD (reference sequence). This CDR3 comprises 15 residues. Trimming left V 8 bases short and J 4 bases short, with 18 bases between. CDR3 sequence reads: CASAPGHTSGNTIYF. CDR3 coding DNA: TGCGCCAGCGCCCCGGGACACACATCAGGAAACACCATATATTTT.

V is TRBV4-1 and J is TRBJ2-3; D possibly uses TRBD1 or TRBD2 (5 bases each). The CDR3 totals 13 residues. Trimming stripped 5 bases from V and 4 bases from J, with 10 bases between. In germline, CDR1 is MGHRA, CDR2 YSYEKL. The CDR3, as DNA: TGCGCCAGCAGCAACCAGGGACCAGATACGCAGTATTTT. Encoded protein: CASSNQGPDTQYF.

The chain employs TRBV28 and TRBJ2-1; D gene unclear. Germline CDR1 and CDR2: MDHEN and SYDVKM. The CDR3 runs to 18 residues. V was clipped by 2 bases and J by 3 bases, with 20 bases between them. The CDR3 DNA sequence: TGTGCCAGCAGTTTACCTCTCCCATGGAAACGACGCTACAATGAGCAGTTCTTC. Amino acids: CASSLPLPWKRRYNEQFF.

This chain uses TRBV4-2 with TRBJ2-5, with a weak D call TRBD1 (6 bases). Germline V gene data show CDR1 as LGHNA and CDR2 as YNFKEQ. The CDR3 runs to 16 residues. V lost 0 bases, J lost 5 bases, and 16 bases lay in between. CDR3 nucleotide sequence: TGTGCCAGCAGCCAAGATCTGGGCCGGGACAAGGAGACCCAGTACTTC. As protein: CASSQDLGRDKETQYF.

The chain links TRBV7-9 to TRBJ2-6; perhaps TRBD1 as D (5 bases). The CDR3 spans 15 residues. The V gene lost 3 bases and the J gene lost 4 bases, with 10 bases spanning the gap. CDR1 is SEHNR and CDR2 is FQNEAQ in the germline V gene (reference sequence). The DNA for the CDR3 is TGTGCCAGCAGCTTTGGGGCGTGGGGGGCCAACGTCCTGACTTTC. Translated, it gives CASSFGAWGANVLTF.

CDR3 DNA sequence: TGCGCCAGCAGCTTGGAACACTCTAGCACAGATACGCAGTATTTT. Its protein product is CASSLEHSSTDTQYF. This chain joins TRBV5-1 and TRBJ2-3; D unresolved. The length of the CDR3 is 15 residues. Trimming left V 0 bases short and J 0 bases short, with 8 bases between. Germline V gene sequence: CDR1 SGHRS, CDR2 YFSETQ. The full variable domain, in which reference TRBV5-1 and TRBJ2-3 provide the parts outside the CDR3, is KAGVTQTPRYLIKTRGQQVTLSCSPISGHRSVSWYQQTPGQGLQFLFEYFSETQRNKGNFPGRFSGRQFSNSRSEMNVSTLELGDSALYLCASSLEHSSTDTQYFGPGTRLTVL.

The CDR3 DNA sequence: TGTGCCAGCAGTTACTCGGTTGGTGGGGACAGGGGAGGCTACACCTTC. Encoded protein: CASSYSVGGDRGGYTF. This chain joins TRBV6-5 and TRBJ1-2; 10 bases fit TRBD1. Germline V lookup: CDR1 MNHEY, CDR2 SVGAGI. The CDR3 is made up of 16 amino acids. After removal of 0 bases from V and 8 bases from J, the junction contained 9 bases not matched to a gene.

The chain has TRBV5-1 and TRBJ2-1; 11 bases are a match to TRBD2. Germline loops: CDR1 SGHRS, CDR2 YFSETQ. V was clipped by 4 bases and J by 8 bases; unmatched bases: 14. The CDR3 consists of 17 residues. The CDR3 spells CASSPTSGSSRSDEQFF. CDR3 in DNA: TGCGCCAGCAGCCCTACTAGCGGGAGCTCCAGGAGCGATGAGCAGTTCTTC.

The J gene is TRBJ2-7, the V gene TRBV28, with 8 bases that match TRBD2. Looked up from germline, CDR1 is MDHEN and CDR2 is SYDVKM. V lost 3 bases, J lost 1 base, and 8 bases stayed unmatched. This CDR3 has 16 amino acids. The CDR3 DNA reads TGTGCCAGCAGTTTCCAACTAGCGGCGAGATCCTACGAGCAGTACTTC. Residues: CASSFQLAARSYEQYF. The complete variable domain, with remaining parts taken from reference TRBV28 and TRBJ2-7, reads DVKVTQSSRYLVKRTGEKVFLECVQDMDHENMFWYRQDPGLGLRLIYFSYDVKMKEKGDIPEGYSVSREKKERFSLILESASTNQTSMYLCASSFQLAARSYEQYFGPGTRLTVT.

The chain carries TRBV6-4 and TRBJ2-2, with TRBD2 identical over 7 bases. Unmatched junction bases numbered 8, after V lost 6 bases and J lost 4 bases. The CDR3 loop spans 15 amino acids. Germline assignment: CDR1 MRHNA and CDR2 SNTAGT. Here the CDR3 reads CASRDLAVGTGELFF. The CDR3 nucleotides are TGTGCCAGCAGAGATCTAGCGGTCGGCACCGGGGAGCTGTTTTTT.

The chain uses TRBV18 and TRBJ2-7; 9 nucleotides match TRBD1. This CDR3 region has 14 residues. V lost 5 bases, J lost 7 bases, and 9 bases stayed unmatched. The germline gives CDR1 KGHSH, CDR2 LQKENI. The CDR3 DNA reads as TGTGCCAGCTCATCGGACAGGGGTTCGTTTGAGCAGTACTTC. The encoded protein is CASSSDRGSFEQYF.

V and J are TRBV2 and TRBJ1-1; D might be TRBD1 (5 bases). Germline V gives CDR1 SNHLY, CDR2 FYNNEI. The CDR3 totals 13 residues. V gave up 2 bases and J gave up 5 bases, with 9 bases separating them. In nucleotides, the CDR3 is TGTGCCAGCAGTGAACAGGACATAACTGAAGCTTTCTTT. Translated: CASSEQDITEAFF.

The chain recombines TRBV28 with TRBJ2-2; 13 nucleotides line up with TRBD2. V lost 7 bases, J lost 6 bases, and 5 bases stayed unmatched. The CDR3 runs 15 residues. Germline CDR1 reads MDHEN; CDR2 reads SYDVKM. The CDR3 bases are TGTGCCAGCACTCAAGGACTAGCGGGAGCCGGGGAGCTGTTTTTT. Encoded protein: CASTQGLAGAGELFF.

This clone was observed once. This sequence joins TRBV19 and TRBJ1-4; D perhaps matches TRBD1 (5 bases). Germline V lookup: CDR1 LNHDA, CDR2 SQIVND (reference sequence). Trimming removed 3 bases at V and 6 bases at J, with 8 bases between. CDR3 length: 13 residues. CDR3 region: CASSIPGHEKLFF. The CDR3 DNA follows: TGTGCCAGTAGTATCCCGGGACATGAAAAACTGTTTTTT.

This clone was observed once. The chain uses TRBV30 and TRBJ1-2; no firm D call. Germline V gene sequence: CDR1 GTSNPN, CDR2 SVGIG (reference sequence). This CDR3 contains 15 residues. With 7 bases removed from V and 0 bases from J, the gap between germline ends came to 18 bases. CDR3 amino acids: CALPRSLASNYGYTF. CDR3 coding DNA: TGTGCCTTGCCCCGATCCTTGGCTTCTAACTATGGCTACACCTTC.

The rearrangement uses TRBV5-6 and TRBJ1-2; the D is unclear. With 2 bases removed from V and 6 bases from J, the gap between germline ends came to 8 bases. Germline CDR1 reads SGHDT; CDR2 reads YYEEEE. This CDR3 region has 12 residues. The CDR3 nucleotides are TGTGCCAGCAGCTTTATGCGAGATGGCTACACCTTC. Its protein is CASSFMRDGYTF. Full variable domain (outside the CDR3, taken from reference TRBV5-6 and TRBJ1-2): DAGVTQSPTHLIKTRGQQVTLRCSPKSGHDTVSWYQQALGQGPQFIFQYYEEEERQRGNFPDRFSGHQFPNYSSELNVNALLLGDSALYLCASSFMRDGYTFGSGTRLTVV.

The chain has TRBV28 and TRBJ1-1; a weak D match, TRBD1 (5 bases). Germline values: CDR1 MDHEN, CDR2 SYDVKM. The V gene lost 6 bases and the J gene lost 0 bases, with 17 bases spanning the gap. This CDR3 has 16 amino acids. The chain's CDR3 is CASSSLGIGVNTEAFF. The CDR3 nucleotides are TGTGCCAGCAGCTCCCTCGGGATAGGGGTGAACACTGAAGCTTTCTTT.

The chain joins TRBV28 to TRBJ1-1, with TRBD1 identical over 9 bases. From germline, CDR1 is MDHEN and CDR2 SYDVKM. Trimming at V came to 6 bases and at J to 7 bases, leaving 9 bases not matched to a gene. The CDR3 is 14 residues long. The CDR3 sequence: CASSRIGTGLEAFF. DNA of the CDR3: TGTGCCAGCAGCCGCATAGGGACAGGGCTTGAAGCTTTCTTT.

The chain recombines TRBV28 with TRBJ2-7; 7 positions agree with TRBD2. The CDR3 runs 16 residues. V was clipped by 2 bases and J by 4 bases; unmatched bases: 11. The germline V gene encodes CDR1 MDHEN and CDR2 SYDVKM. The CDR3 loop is CASSLAPLSSGYEQYF. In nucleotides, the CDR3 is TGTGCCAGCAGTTTAGCTCCATTGTCTAGCGGATACGAGCAGTACTTC.

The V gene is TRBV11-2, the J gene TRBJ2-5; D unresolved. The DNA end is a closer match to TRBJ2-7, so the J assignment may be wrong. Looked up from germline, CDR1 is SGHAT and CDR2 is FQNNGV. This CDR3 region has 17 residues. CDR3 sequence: CASSSHDVRLASYEQYF. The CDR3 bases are TGTGCCAGCAGCTCCCACGACGTGAGGCTTGCCTCCTACGAGCAGTACTTC.

DNA of the CDR3: TGTGCCAGCAGCCAAGATAGTGTTAGGACAGAGGCAAATGGCTACACCTTC. Encoded protein: CASSQDSVRTEANGYTF. The chain employs TRBV4-2 and TRBJ1-2; D is perhaps TRBD1 (6 bases). The CDR3 totals 17 residues. The V end was cut by 0 bases, the J end by 6 bases, with 20 bases between. Germline loops: CDR1 LGHNA, CDR2 YNFKEQ.

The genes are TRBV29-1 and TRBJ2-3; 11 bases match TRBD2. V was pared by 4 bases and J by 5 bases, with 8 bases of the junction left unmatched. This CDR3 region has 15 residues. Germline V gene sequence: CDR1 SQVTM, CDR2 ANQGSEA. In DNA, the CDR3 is TGCAGCGTTGCACGAGGGCTAGCGGGAGGAGATACGCAGTATTTT. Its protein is CSVARGLAGGDTQYF.

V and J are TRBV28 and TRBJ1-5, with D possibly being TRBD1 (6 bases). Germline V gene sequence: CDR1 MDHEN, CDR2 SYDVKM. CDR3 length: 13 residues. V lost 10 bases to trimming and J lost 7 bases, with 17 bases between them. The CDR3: CATRGGPGQPQHF. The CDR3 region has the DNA TGTGCCACAAGGGGGGGGCCAGGGCAGCCCCAGCATTTT.